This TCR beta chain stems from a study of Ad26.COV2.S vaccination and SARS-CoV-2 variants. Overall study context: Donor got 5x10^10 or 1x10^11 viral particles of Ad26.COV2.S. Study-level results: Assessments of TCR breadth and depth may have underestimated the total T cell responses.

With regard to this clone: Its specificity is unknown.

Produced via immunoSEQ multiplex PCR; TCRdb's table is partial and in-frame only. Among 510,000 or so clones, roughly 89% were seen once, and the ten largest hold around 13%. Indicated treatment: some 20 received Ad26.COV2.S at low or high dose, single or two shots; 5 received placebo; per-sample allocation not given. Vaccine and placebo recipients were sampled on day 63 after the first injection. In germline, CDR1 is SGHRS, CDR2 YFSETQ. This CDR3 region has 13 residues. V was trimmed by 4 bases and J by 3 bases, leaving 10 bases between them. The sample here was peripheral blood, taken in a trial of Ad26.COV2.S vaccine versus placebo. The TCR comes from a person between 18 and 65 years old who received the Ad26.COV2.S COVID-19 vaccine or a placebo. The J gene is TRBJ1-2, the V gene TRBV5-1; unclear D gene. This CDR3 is CASSDTVDYGYTF. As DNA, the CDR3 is TGCGCCAGCAGCGACACAGTGGACTATGGCTACACCTTC.